This TCR beta chain derives from a study of regulatory T cells in long-lasting Graves disease. This clonotype has more than one count but fewer than ten. Library construction for TCR beta used iRepertoire HTBI primers and Arm-PCR of CDR3 regions. Via MiXCR, TCRdb re-called the multiplex PCR reads, giving one row per CDR3 protein. The sample holds 500,000 or so distinct CDR3 sequences, 12% to 15% seen once. The CDR3 contains 13 residues. Germline V CDR1 and CDR2: MNHEY, SMNVEV (reference sequence). The ends were cut back, 8 bases at V and 2 bases at J, with 13 bases in the middle. The time point denotes: newly diagnosed GD, antithyroid drugs for less than 3 months. Generation of the TCR library employed RNA extracted from PBMCs. This same sample was also taken into another study, of T cells in Graves' hyperthyroidism and ophthalmopathy.

This receptor was identified in a woman between 50 and 59 years old with Graves disease. The genes are TRBV27 and TRBJ2-7; the D gene is possibly TRBD2 (5 bases). The sequencing used peripheral blood mononuclear cells (PBMCs), collected at new diagnosis, from a patient treated with antithyroid drugs. The CDR3 loop reads CASGQGLAYEQYF. The CDR3 DNA reads as TGTGCCAGCGGTCAAGGACTGGCCTACGAGCAGTACTTC.